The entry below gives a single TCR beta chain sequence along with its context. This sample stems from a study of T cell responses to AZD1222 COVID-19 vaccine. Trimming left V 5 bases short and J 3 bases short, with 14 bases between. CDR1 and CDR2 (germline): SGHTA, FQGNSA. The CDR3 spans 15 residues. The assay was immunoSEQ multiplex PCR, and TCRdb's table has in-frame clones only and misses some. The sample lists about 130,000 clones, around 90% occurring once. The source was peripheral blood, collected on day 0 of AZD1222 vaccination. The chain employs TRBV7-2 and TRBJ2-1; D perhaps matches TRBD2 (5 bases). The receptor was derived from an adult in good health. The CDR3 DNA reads TGTGCCAGCAGCCGCGGGCCCACCGACTACAATGAGCAGTTCTTC. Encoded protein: CASSRGPTDYNEQFF.